This T cell receptor beta chain was sequenced for a study of beta chain features in type 1 diabetes (dated 2018 in TCRdb). Regarding the complete study: Patients and healthy donors did not differ in mean age, gender distribution, total cell number or subset yield. Naive and central memory subsets were obtained from all 28 donors, but regulatory and stem cell-like memory subsets were isolated from only 8 patients and about eight healthy donors. A total of 107,917,701 sorted cells were examined across all samples, and RNA yield correlated strongly with the number of cells per subset. In the study, recently diagnosed type 1 diabetes patients and matched healthy donors were compared on the TCRB repertoires of their sorted circulating CD4+ T cell subsets. The research as a whole found: Because cDNA was sequenced instead of genomic DNA, highly expressing activated cells could be over-represented, though the groups showed no difference in activation or CD3 levels. A moderate but significant shortening of TCRB CDR3 length was observed in type 1 diabetes patients in all four CD4+ subsets. Patients with type 1 diabetes made fewer insertions and deleted more nucleotides at VDJ recombination sites, implying thymic rearrangement abnormalities. Naive, central memory and regulatory TCRB repertoires appeared to be more alike among patients than among healthy donors. PCR may preferentially amplify shorter templates, but because patient and control samples were amplified and corrected together, any resulting skew would affect both groups equally. Because the HLA sub-analyses included only small numbers of individuals, any influence of HLA type on TCRB rearrangement was left unresolved.

A note on this clone: Its binding antigen is unknown. No base quality values were provided; no much bigger clone lies one nucleotide off.

Each donor gave one peripheral blood draw, averaging approximately 120 mL, which was collected into heparinised tubes. A BD FACSAria II was used to sort naive, central memory, regulatory and stem cell-like memory CD4+ T cells with a panel that included CD45RO, CCR7, CD25, CD127, CD95 and CD27. Purity was above 95% for every sorted population. PBMCs were isolated immediately by Lymphoprep density gradient centrifugation and stained directly without culture. So that batch effects would be minimized, each experiment stained and sorted samples in pairs, pairing one healthy donor with one patient. All of the isolated RNA was reverse transcribed with the High Capacity cDNA Reverse Transcription Kit, so expressed TCRB transcripts were sequenced. Deep immunoSEQ sequencing was applied to naive, central memory and regulatory T cell samples, giving an average of about 3.4 million total reads per sample. Sorted cells were lysed in RLT buffer, and RNA was extracted using DNase-treated RNeasy Micro or Mini kits according to cell number. Each cell subset was processed on its own to prevent cross-contamination, while patient and healthy donor samples were processed together. The immunoSEQ multiplex PCR was used to amplify TCRB sequences from cDNA, yielding 87-bp fragments that span the CDR3 region. Amplicons were sequenced on the Illumina HiSeq platform. As for the authors' bioinformatics: Synthetic template baselines were used to correct PCR bias computationally, reads within Hamming distance 2 were collapsed, and singletons that could not be merged were discarded. Reads were aligned to IMGT to assign V, D and J genes, CDR3 length, and insertions or deletions at six rearrangement sites. Clonotype counts were normalized to sorted cell number within each subset before computing true diversity and Gini coefficients with the tcR R package. The overlap coefficient, calculated on TCRB nucleotide sequences, was used to quantify repertoire sharing. Out-of-frame TCRB sequences from naive cells were analyzed as a proxy for the pre-selection repertoire. TCRdb carries this immuneACCESS record with in-frame sequences only. Its versions omit some clonotypes, under half of them owing to an unresolved V gene in the studies checked, with the rest unexplained. D and trimming were read from the DNA, whereas the V and J calls and clone size are those reported in that table. The sample records a few hundred thousand clones, approximately 12% of which are singletons. The ten largest clonotypes hold around 0.01% of the sample.

V is trimmed back by 1 base and J by 1 base, and the junction contains 4 bases that no gene match accounts for. Counted from cysteine to phenylalanine, this CDR3 has 15 amino acids. Only the CDR3 DNA is retained, 45 bases long and in frame from the first base. The germline V gene provides CDR1 SGHDN and CDR2 FVKESK. The origin of this receptor is a woman between 18 and 29 years old with type 1 diabetes. The sequenced sample was naive CD4+ T cells from blood. The cell subset or site label, as the study defines it: true naive CD4+ T cells. The chain is assembled from TRBV14 and TRBJ2-7; TRBD1 lines up with 7 middle nucleotides. CDR3 protein: CASSQGQGFSYEQYF. The DNA sequence follows: TGTGCCAGCAGCCAAGGACAGGGTTTTTCCTACGAGCAGTACTTC.